The entry below gives a single TCR beta chain sequence along with its context. This clonotype was recorded many times. Which antigen it targets is not known. Base quality data are lacking; no much larger clone is found one base away. Sequencing was performed on an Illumina MiSeq. The public sequencing data were trimmed at Q25 with fastp and processed into clonotypes with MiXCR by TCRdb, which kept only in-frame beta chains. Identical CDR3 proteins give one entry, which carries the most common genes and DNA. The sample data list 40,000 to 50,000 distinct CDR3 sequences, and less than 15% of these were observed just once. The ten most abundant clones make up 8% to 10% of the sample. The sample originates from a study of type 1 regulatory T cells (dated by TCRdb to the early 2020s). Turning to the overall study: The study characterized an in vitro protocol that generated a Tr1-enriched, alloantigen-specific CD4 T cell product named T-allo10. T-allo10 was being evaluated clinically in patients with hematological malignancies who were receiving allogeneic hematopoietic stem cell transplantation.

General study outcomes and caveats: Compared with non-Tr1 cells, Tr1 cells had a narrower TCR repertoire, and the study took this difference to reflect clonal expansion driven by alloantigen.

The CDR3 covers 14 residues, taking in both the cysteine and the phenylalanine. Only the CDR3 DNA is retained, 42 bases long and in frame from the first base. From the germline V gene, CDR1 is SGHTA and CDR2 is FQGNSA. At the junction V is shortened by 1 base and J by 1 base, with 2 bases in between. The sequence joins TRBV7-2 to TRBJ1-6, with the D segment identity uncertain. This clonotype originated in a human donor in good health. The sequenced sample was cultured non-Tr1 T cells, either the whole culture or a sorted T cell fraction (not recorded which). Sample cell subset or site, as interpreted from the label and publication: non-Tr1 population from the T-allo10 product. The sequenced DNA: TGTGCCAGCAGCTTAGGGTCCTATAATTCACCCCTCCACTTT. Its protein reads: CASSLGSYNSPLHF.